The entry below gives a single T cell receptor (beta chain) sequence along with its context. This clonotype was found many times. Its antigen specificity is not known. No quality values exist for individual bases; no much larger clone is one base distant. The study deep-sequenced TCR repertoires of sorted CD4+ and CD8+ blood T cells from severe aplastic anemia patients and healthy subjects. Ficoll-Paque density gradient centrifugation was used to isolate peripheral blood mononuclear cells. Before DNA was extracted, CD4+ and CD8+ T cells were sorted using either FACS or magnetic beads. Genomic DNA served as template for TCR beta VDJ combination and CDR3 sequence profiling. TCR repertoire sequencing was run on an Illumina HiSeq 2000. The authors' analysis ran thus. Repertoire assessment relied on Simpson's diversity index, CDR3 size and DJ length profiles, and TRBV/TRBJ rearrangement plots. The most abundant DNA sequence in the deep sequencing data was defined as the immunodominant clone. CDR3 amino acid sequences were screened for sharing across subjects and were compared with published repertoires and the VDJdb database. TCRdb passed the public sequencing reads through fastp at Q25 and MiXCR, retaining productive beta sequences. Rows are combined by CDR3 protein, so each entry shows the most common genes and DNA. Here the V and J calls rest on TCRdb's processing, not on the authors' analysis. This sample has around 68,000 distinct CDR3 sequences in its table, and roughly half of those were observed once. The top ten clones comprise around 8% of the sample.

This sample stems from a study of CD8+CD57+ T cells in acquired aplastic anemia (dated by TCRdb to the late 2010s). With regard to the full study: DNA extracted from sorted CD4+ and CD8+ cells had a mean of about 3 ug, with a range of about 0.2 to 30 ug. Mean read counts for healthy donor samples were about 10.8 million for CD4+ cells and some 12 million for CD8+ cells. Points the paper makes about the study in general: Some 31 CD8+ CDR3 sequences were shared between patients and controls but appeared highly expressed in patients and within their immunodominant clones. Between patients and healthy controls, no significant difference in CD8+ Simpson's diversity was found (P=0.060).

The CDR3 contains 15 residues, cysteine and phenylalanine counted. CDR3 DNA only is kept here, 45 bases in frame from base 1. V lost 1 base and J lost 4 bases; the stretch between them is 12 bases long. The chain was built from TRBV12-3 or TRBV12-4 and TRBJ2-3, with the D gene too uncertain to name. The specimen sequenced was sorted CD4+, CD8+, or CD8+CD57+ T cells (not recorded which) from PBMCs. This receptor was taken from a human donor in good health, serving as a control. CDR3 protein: CASSLGSTSADTQYF. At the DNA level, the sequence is TGTGCCAGCAGTTTAGGTAGTACCTCGGCAGATACGCAGTATTTT.